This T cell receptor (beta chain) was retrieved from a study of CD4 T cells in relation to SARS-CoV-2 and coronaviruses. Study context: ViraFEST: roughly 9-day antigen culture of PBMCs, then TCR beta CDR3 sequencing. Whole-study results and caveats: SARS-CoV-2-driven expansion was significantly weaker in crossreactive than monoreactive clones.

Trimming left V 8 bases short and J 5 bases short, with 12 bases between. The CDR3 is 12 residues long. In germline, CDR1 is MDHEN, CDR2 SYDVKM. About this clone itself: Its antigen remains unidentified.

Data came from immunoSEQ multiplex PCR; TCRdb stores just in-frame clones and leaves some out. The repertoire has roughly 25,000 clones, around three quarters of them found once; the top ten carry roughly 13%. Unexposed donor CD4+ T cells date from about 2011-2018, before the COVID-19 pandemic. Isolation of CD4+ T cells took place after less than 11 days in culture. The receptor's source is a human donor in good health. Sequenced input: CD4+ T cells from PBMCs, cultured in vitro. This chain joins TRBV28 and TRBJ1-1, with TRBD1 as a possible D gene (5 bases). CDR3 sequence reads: CASLEGRTEAFF. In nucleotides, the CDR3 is TGTGCCAGCTTAGAGGGGCGAACTGAAGCTTTCTTT.